This T cell receptor (beta chain) appears in the sequencing data of a study of T cells after yellow fever vaccination. A word on this clonotype: Its antigen is unknown.

TCRdb called the 5' RACE reads again in MiXCR, with one record for every CDR3 protein. The sample has about 510,000 distinct CDR3 sequences, 21% seen once. CDR1 and CDR2 (germline): SGHDN, FVKESK. Deletions cut 1 base from V and 3 bases from J, with 6 bases between. CDR3 length equals 13 residues. Study results and limitations: A small proportion of clonotypes was detected in both the CD4 and CD8 compartments. Weaker in magnitude, the secondary response showed a faster peak on day 5 versus 15.

The V gene is TRBV14, the J gene TRBJ2-5; D call uncertain. This TCR was sampled from a man younger than 35 who received the YFV17D yellow fever vaccine. This material consisted of PBMCs, taken roughly 20 days after the first yellow fever vaccination. The CDR3 loop reads CASSQAPKETQYF. The DNA of the CDR3 is TGTGCCAGCAGCCAAGCTCCCAAAGAGACCCAGTACTTC.